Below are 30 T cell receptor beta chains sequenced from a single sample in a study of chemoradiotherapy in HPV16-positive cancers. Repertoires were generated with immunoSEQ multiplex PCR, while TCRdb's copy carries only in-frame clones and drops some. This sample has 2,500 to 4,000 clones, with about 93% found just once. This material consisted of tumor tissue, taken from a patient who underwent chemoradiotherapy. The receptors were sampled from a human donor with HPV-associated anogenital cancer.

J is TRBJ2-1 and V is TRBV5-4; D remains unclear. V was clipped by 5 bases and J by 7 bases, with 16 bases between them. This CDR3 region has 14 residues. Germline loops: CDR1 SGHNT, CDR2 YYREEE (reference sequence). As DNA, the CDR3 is TGTGCCAGCAGTCCAACCCCAAGTCCGAATGAGCAGTTCTTC. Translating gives CASSPTPSPNEQFF. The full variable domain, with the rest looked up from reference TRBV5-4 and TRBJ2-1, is ETGVTQSPTHLIKTRGQQVTLRCSSQSGHNTVSWYQQALGQGPQFIFQYYREEENGRGNFPPRFSGLQFPNYSSELNVNALELDDSALYLCASSPTPSPNEQFFGPGTRLTVL.

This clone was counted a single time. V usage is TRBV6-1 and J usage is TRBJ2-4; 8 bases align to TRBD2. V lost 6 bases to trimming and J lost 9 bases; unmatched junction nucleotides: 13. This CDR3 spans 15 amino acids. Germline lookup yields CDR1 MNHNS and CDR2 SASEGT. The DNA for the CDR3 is TGTGCCAGCAGGACTAGCGATACTGATTGGGGCATTCAGTACTTC. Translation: CASRTSDTDWGIQYF.

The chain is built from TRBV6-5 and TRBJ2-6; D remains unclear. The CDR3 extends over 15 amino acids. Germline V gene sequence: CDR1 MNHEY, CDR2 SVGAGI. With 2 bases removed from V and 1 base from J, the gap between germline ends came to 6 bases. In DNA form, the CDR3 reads TGTGCCAGCAGTTACCAGGAATCTGGGGCCAACGTCCTGACTTTC. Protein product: CASSYQESGANVLTF.

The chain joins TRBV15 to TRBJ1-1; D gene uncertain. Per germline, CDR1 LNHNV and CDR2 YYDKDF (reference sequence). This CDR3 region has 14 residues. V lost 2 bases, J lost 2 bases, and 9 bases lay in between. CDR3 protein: CATSRPYTNTEAFF. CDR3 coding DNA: TGTGCCACCAGCAGACCTTACACAAACACTGAAGCTTTCTTT.

CDR3 coding DNA: TGTGCCAGCAGCCGGCAGACAGAATGGCGCACTGAAGCTTTCTTT. Translated, it gives CASSRQTEWRTEAFF. The V and J genes are TRBV5-6 and TRBJ1-1, with D perhaps TRBD1 (5 bases). The V end was cut by 4 bases, the J end by 4 bases, with 17 bases between. This CDR3 contains 15 residues. Germline assignment: CDR1 SGHDT and CDR2 YYEEEE. The variable domain in full, completed from reference TRBV5-6 and TRBJ1-1, reads DAGVTQSPTHLIKTRGQQVTLRCSPKSGHDTVSWYQQALGQGPQFIFQYYEEEERQRGNFPDRFSGHQFPNYSSELNVNALLLGDSALYLCASSRQTEWRTEAFFGQGTRLTVV.

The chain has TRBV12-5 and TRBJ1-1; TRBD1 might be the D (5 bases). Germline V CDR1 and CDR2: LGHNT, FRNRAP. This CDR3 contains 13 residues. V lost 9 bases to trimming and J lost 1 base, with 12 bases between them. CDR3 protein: CASRQLGNTEAFF. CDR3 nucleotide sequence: TGTGCTAGCAGACAGCTGGGGAACACTGAAGCTTTCTTT.

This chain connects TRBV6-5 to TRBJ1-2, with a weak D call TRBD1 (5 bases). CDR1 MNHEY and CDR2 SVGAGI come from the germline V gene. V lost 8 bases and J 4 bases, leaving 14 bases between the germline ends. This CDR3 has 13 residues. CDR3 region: CASLGDGGYGYTF. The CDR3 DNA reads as TGTGCCAGCTTGGGGGACGGGGGCTATGGCTACACCTTC.

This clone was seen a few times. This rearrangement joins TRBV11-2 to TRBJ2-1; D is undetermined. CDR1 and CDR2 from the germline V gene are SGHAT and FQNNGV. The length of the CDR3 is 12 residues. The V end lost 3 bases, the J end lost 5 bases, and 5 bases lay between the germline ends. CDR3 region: CASSFSNNEQFF. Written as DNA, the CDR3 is TGTGCCAGCAGCTTTTCGAACAATGAGCAGTTCTTC.

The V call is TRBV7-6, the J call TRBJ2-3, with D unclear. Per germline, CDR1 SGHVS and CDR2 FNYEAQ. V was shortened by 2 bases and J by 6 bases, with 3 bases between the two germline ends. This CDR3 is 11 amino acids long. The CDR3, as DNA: TGTGCCAGCAGCTTATCCGATACGCAGTATTTT. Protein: CASSLSDTQYF.

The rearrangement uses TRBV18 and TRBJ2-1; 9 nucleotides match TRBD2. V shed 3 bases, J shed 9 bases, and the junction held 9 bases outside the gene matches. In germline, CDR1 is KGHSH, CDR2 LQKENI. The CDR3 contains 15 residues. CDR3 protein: CASSPGLAQVGEQFF. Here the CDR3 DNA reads TGTGCCAGCTCACCCGGACTAGCGCAAGTGGGTGAGCAGTTCTTC.

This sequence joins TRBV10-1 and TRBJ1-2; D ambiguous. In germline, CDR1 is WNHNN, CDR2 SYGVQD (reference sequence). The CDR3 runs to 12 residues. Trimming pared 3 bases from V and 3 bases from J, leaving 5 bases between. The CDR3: CASSDAHYGYTF. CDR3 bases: TGCGCCAGCAGTGACGCTCACTATGGCTACACCTTC.

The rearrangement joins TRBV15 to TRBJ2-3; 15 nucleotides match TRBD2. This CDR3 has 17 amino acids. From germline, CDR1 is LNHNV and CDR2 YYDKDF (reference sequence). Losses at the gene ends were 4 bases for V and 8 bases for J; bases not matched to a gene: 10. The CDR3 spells CATSTSWTSGGGGTQYF. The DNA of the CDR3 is TGTGCCACCAGCACCTCATGGACTAGCGGGGGGGGCGGTACGCAGTATTTT.

DNA of the CDR3: TGCGCCAGCAGCGGCACCGGGACTAGCGGCTACAATGAGCAGTTCTTC. As protein: CASSGTGTSGYNEQFF. The gene calls are TRBV5-1 and TRBJ2-1, with 11 bases aligning to TRBD2. In germline, CDR1 is SGHRS, CDR2 YFSETQ. The V and J ends lost 4 bases and 3 bases, in that order; junction bases with no gene match: 6. CDR3 length equals 16 residues.

The CDR3 coding sequence is TGTGCCAGCAGCTCCGGACGGGACAGGGGGCAAGAGACCCAGTACTTC. Residues: CASSSGRDRGQETQYF. This chain joins TRBV5-4 and TRBJ2-5; 11 bases match TRBD1. The V gene end was trimmed by 3 bases and the J gene end by 2 bases; junction bases not matched to a gene: 6. This CDR3 is 16 amino acids long. Germline V gene sequence: CDR1 SGHNT, CDR2 YYREEE (reference sequence).

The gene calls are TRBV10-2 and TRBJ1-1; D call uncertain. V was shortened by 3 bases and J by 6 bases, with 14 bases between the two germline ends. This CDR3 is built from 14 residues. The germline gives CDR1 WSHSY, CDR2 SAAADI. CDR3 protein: CASSEMLIASEAFF. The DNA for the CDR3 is TGCGCCAGCAGTGAAATGTTGATCGCATCTGAAGCTTTCTTT.

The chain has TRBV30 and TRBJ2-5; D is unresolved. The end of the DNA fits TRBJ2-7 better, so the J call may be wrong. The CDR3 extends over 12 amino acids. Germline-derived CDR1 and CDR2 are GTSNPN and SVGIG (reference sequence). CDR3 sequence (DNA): TGTGCCTGGAGTTGGGGTCCCCACGAGCAGTACTTC. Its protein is CAWSWGPHEQYF.

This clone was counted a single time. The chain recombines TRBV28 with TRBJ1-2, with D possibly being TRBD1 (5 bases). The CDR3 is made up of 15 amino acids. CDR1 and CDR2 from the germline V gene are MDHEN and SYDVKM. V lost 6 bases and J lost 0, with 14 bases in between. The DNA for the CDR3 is TGTGCCAGCAGCAGTACAGGCCCCGCTAACTATGGCTACACCTTC. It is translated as CASSSTGPANYGYTF.

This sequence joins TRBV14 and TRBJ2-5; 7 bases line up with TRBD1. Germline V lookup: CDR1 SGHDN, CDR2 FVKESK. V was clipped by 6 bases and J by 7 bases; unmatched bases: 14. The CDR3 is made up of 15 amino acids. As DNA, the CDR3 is TGTGCCAGCAGTCAACACAGGGGCGCACGGGGGACCCAGTACTTC. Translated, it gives CASSQHRGARGTQYF.

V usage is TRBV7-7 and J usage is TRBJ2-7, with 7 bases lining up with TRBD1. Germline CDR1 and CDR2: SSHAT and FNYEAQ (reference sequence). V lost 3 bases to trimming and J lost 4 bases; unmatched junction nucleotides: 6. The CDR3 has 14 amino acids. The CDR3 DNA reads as TGTGCCAGCAGCTTGCGACAGGGTCCGTACGAGCAGTACTTC. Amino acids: CASSLRQGPYEQYF.

This CDR3 is CASSFSVGIELFF. CDR3 nucleotides: TGTGCCAGCAGTTTTTCTGTAGGGATAGAACTGTTTTTT. The rearrangement links TRBV28 to TRBJ1-4, with D unclear. The CDR3 extends over 13 amino acids. In germline, CDR1 is MDHEN, CDR2 SYDVKM. Deletions cut 3 bases from V and 12 bases from J, with 14 bases between.

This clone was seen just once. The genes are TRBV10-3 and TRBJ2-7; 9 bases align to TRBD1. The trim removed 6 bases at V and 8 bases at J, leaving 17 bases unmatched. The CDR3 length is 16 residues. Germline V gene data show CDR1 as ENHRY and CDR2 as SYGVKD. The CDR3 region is CAISDSNRGQDNKQYF. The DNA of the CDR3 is TGTGCCATCAGCGACAGTAACAGGGGGCAGGATAACAAGCAGTACTTC.

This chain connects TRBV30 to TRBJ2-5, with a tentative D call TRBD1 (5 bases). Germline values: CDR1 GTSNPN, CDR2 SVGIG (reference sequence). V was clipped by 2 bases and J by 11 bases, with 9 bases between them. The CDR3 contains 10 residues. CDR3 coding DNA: TGTGCCTGGAGTAAGACAGCACAGTACTTC. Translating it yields CAWSKTAQYF.

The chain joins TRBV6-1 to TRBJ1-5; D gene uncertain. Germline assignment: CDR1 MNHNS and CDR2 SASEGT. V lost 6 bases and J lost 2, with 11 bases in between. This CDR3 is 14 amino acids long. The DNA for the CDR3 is TGTGCCAGCAGAGAGTATACAGGCAATCAGCCCCAGCATTTT. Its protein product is CASREYTGNQPQHF.

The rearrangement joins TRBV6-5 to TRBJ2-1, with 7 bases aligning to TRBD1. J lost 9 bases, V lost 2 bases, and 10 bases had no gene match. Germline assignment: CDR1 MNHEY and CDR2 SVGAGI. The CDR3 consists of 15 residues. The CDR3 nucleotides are TGTGCCAGCAGTTACACGACAGGGAAGATAGGTGAGCAGTTCTTC. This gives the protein CASSYTTGKIGEQFF.

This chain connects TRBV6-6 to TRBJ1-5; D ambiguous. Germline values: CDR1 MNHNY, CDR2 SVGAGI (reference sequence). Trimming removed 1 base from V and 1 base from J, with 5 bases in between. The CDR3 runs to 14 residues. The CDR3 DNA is TGTGCCAGCAGTTACTACACGAGCAATCAGCCCCAGCATTTT. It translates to CASSYYTSNQPQHF.

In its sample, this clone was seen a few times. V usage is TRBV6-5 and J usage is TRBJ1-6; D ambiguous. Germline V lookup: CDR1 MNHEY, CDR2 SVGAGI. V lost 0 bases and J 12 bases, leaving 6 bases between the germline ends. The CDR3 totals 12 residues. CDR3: CASSYSEGPLHF. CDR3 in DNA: TGTGCCAGCAGTTACTCGGAAGGACCCCTCCACTTT.

The DNA for the CDR3 is TGCGCCAGCAGTGAGTCACCAGGGAATAGCAATCAGCCCCAGCATTTT. This gives the protein CASSESPGNSNQPQHF. The chain employs TRBV10-2 and TRBJ1-5, with a weak D call TRBD1 (5 bases). The CDR3 runs to 16 residues. CDR1 WSHSY and CDR2 SAAADI come from the germline V gene. V was shortened by 0 bases and J by 0 bases, with 9 bases between the two germline ends.

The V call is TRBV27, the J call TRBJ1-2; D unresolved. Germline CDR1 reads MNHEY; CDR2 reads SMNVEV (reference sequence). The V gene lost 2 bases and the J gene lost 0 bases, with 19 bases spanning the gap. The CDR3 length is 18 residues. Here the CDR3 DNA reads TGTGCCAGCAGTTTAAGGGCCTTGACGACCACCCCTAACTATGGCTACACCTTC. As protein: CASSLRALTTTPNYGYTF.

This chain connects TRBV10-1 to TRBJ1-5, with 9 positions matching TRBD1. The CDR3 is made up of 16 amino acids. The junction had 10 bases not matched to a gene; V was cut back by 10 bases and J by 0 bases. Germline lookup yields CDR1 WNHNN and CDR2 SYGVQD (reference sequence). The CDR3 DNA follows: TGCGCCAACCCGTGGACAGGGGTATATAGCAATCAGCCCCAGCATTTT. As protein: CANPWTGVYSNQPQHF.

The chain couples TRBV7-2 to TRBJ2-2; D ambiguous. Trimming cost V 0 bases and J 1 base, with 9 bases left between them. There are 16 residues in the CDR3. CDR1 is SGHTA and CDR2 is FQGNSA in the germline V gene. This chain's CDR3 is CASSLAMAGNTGELFF. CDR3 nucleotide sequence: TGTGCCAGCAGCTTAGCGATGGCAGGGAACACCGGGGAGCTGTTTTTT.